This is a list of T cell receptor beta chains from one sample in a study of neoadjuvant anti-PD-1 for oral cavity cancer. The table came from immunoSEQ multiplex PCR; TCRdb's copy has only in-frame clones and leaves some out. The data show some 15,000 clones, with 55% to 75% seen just once and 3% held by the top ten. Sequenced here: PBMCs, sampled before nivolumab (anti-PD-1) treatment. The source is a person between 35 and 79 years old with oral cavity squamous cell carcinoma. Each CDR3 is given with its conserved first and last residue. Each record gives: D gene, clone size, J gene, V gene, CDR3 protein, CDR3 DNA. The D gene is left open where the match is weak. Part of the rows lack a size; the others show once, few, many or a class for expanded clones.

d_gene: TRBD2; abundance: -; j_gene: TRBJ2-1; v_gene: TRBV19; CDR3aa: CASSQGTSGSRHSYNEQFF; CDR3nt: TGTGCCAGTAGTCAAGGGACTAGCGGGAGCCGACACTCCTACAATGAGCAGTTCTTC
d_gene: -; abundance: -; j_gene: TRBJ2-5; v_gene: TRBV15; CDR3aa: CATSRDQGLQETQYF; CDR3nt: TGTGCCACCAGCAGAGACCAGGGTCTCCAAGAGACCCAGTACTTC
d_gene: -; abundance: once; j_gene: TRBJ2-7; v_gene: TRBV6-5; CDR3aa: CAGVVYEQYF; CDR3nt: TGTGCGGGGGTTGTATACGAGCAGTACTTC
d_gene: TRBD2; abundance: -; j_gene: TRBJ2-5; v_gene: TRBV29-1; CDR3aa: CSAGGEAETQYF; CDR3nt: TGCAGCGCGGGGGGTGAAGCAGAGACCCAGTACTTC
d_gene: -; abundance: -; j_gene: TRBJ1-1; v_gene: TRBV6-5; CDR3aa: CASSSPTGNTEAFF; CDR3nt: TGTGCCAGCAGTTCCCCGACAGGGAACACTGAAGCTTTCTTT
d_gene: -; abundance: -; j_gene: TRBJ2-7; v_gene: TRBV7-2; CDR3aa: CASSLTQRGIDEQYF; CDR3nt: TGTGCCAGCAGTCTAACTCAGAGGGGGATCGACGAGCAGTACTTC
d_gene: -; abundance: once; j_gene: TRBJ1-1; v_gene: TRBV2; CDR3aa: CASRFRWTEAFF; CDR3nt: TGTGCCAGCAGATTCCGGTGGACTGAAGCTTTCTTT
d_gene: -; abundance: -; j_gene: TRBJ2-6; v_gene: TRBV5-4; CDR3aa: CASSTPGSGANVLTF; CDR3nt: TGTGCCAGCAGCACTCCGGGGTCTGGGGCCAACGTCCTGACTTTC
d_gene: TRBD2; abundance: -; j_gene: TRBJ2-1; v_gene: TRBV12-5; CDR3aa: CASGLVGIAGVREQFF; CDR3nt: TGTGCTAGTGGTTTGGTCGGGATAGCGGGAGTACGGGAGCAGTTCTTC
d_gene: -; abundance: -; j_gene: TRBJ2-6; v_gene: TRBV5-1; CDR3aa: CASSLVYRGKVANVLTF; CDR3nt: TGCGCCAGCAGCTTGGTGTATAGGGGGAAGGTGGCCAACGTCCTGACTTTC
d_gene: -; abundance: -; j_gene: TRBJ1-5; v_gene: TRBV5-1; CDR3aa: CASSYNGDQPQHF; CDR3nt: TGCGCCAGCAGCTACAATGGGGACCAGCCCCAGCATTTT
d_gene: -; abundance: -; j_gene: TRBJ1-6; v_gene: TRBV11-2; CDR3aa: CASRVRGSYNSPLHF; CDR3nt: TGTGCCAGCAGAGTAAGGGGCTCCTATAATTCACCCCTCCACTTT
d_gene: TRBD1; abundance: -; j_gene: TRBJ1-2; v_gene: TRBV2; CDR3aa: CASRGVRTGTDGYTF; CDR3nt: TGTGCCAGCAGGGGGGTTCGGACAGGGACGGACGGCTACACCTTC
d_gene: -; abundance: few; j_gene: TRBJ1-3; v_gene: TRBV5-1; CDR3aa: CASSLGTSSGNTIYF; CDR3nt: TGCGCCAGCAGCTTGGGGACAAGCTCTGGAAACACCATATATTTT
d_gene: -; abundance: -; j_gene: TRBJ1-5; v_gene: TRBV2; CDR3aa: CASSGRDLSNQPQHF; CDR3nt: TGTGCCAGCAGTGGACGTGATTTGAGCAATCAGCCCCAGCATTTT
d_gene: -; abundance: -; j_gene: TRBJ1-2; v_gene: TRBV29-1; CDR3aa: CSVGEGYGYTF; CDR3nt: TGCAGCGTGGGGGAGGGCTATGGCTACACCTTC
d_gene: TRBD1; abundance: -; j_gene: TRBJ2-7; v_gene: TRBV6-6; CDR3aa: CASRDPGTGAYEQYF; CDR3nt: TGTGCCAGCAGGGATCCCGGGACAGGAGCCTACGAGCAGTACTTC
d_gene: -; abundance: -; j_gene: TRBJ2-1; v_gene: TRBV7-8; CDR3aa: CASSLVRSGRGYNEQFF; CDR3nt: TGTGCCAGCAGCTTAGTCCGGTCGGGGCGGGGCTACAATGAGCAGTTCTTC
d_gene: -; abundance: -; j_gene: TRBJ1-6; v_gene: TRBV6-6; CDR3aa: CASSYSWVHNSPLHF; CDR3nt: TGTGCCAGCAGTTACTCCTGGGTCCATAATTCACCCCTCCACTTT
d_gene: TRBD1; abundance: once; j_gene: TRBJ2-7; v_gene: TRBV15; CDR3aa: CATSETGSEQYF; CDR3nt: TGTGCCACCAGCGAGACAGGGAGCGAGCAGTACTTC
d_gene: TRBD1; abundance: -; j_gene: TRBJ1-5; v_gene: TRBV5-8; CDR3aa: CASSLTGVNQPQHF; CDR3nt: TGTGCCAGCAGCTTGACAGGGGTCAATCAGCCCCAGCATTTT
d_gene: -; abundance: -; j_gene: TRBJ1-1; v_gene: TRBV29-1; CDR3aa: CSVSGAYMNTEAFF; CDR3nt: TGCAGCGTTTCCGGGGCATATATGAACACTGAAGCTTTCTTT
d_gene: -; abundance: -; j_gene: TRBJ2-3; v_gene: TRBV11-2; CDR3aa: CASRVGSRKSTDTQYF; CDR3nt: TGTGCCAGCAGAGTTGGGAGCAGAAAGAGCACAGATACGCAGTATTTT
d_gene: -; abundance: -; j_gene: TRBJ2-1; v_gene: TRBV7-9; CDR3aa: CASSPPPRSSGNNEQFF; CDR3nt: TGTGCCAGCAGCCCACCCCCCAGGTCCTCGGGAAACAATGAGCAGTTCTTC
d_gene: -; abundance: -; j_gene: TRBJ2-6; v_gene: TRBV5-1; CDR3aa: CASSLTTVSGANVLTF; CDR3nt: TGCGCCAGCAGCCTAACGACAGTCTCTGGGGCCAACGTCCTGACTTTC
d_gene: -; abundance: -; j_gene: TRBJ2-5; v_gene: TRBV25-1; CDR3aa: CASSEYRIGTPVQETQYF; CDR3nt: TGTGCCAGCAGTGAATATCGGATCGGGACACCAGTCCAAGAGACCCAGTACTTC
d_gene: -; abundance: -; j_gene: TRBJ2-5; v_gene: TRBV29-1; CDR3aa: CSGGTGAQETQYF; CDR3nt: TGCAGCGGCGGCACTGGTGCACAAGAGACCCAGTACTTC
d_gene: -; abundance: -; j_gene: TRBJ2-1; v_gene: TRBV9; CDR3aa: CASSAWESSYNEQFF; CDR3nt: TGTGCCAGCAGCGCCTGGGAGAGCTCCTACAATGAGCAGTTCTTC
d_gene: TRBD2; abundance: -; j_gene: TRBJ2-5; v_gene: TRBV10-3; CDR3aa: CAISDISGGAETQYF; CDR3nt: TGTGCCATCAGTGACATTAGCGGGGGGGCTGAGACCCAGTACTTC
d_gene: -; abundance: -; j_gene: TRBJ2-7; v_gene: TRBV6-1; CDR3aa: CASSVDITYEQYF; CDR3nt: TGTGCCAGCAGTGTGGACATTACCTACGAGCAGTACTTC
d_gene: -; abundance: few; j_gene: TRBJ1-6; v_gene: TRBV30; CDR3aa: CAWSRQDNSPLHF; CDR3nt: TGTGCCTGGAGTAGACAGGATAATTCACCCCTCCACTTT
d_gene: -; abundance: -; j_gene: TRBJ1-3; v_gene: TRBV9; CDR3aa: CASSVAGDSGNTIYF; CDR3nt: TGTGCCAGCAGCGTAGCCGGAGACTCTGGAAACACCATATATTTT
d_gene: -; abundance: -; j_gene: TRBJ2-4; v_gene: TRBV6-5; CDR3aa: CASSPTKGNIQYF; CDR3nt: TGTGCCAGCAGTCCGACTAAGGGAAACATTCAGTACTTC
d_gene: TRBD2; abundance: -; j_gene: TRBJ2-1; v_gene: TRBV4-1; CDR3aa: CASSQVAGGRVEQFF; CDR3nt: TGCGCCAGCAGCCAAGTAGCGGGGGGGCGGGTTGAGCAGTTCTTC
d_gene: -; abundance: -; j_gene: TRBJ1-1; v_gene: TRBV4-1; CDR3aa: CASRRQPNTEAFF; CDR3nt: TGCGCCAGCAGAAGACAGCCGAACACTGAAGCTTTCTTT
d_gene: -; abundance: few; j_gene: TRBJ1-1; v_gene: TRBV7-3; CDR3aa: CASTTPGQHTEAFF; CDR3nt: TGTGCCAGCACCACACCTGGGCAGCACACTGAAGCTTTCTTT
d_gene: -; abundance: -; j_gene: TRBJ1-6; v_gene: TRBV7-3; CDR3aa: CASSLSSNSPLHF; CDR3nt: TGTGCCAGCAGCTTATCGAGTAATTCACCCCTCCACTTT
d_gene: TRBD1; abundance: few; j_gene: TRBJ2-3; v_gene: TRBV11-2; CDR3aa: CASSFPGQKVTDTQYF; CDR3nt: TGTGCCAGCAGCTTTCCGGGACAGAAAGTCACAGATACGCAGTATTTT
d_gene: -; abundance: -; j_gene: TRBJ2-7; v_gene: TRBV5-4; CDR3aa: CASSPNGRAYEQYF; CDR3nt: TGTGCCAGCAGCCCCAATGGTCGGGCCTACGAGCAGTACTTC
d_gene: -; abundance: -; j_gene: TRBJ1-2; v_gene: TRBV7-2; CDR3aa: CASSLVPRRQNNGYTF; CDR3nt: TGTGCCAGCAGCTTAGTGCCACGCCGACAGAATAATGGCTACACCTTC
d_gene: -; abundance: -; j_gene: TRBJ2-3; v_gene: TRBV6-5; CDR3aa: CASSIRGSTDTQYF; CDR3nt: TGTGCCAGCAGTATCCGGGGCAGCACAGATACGCAGTATTTT
d_gene: -; abundance: -; j_gene: TRBJ1-2; v_gene: TRBV6-1; CDR3aa: CASSVHPPVGFGYTF; CDR3nt: TGTGCCAGCAGTGTTCACCCTCCCGTGGGCTTTGGCTACACCTTC
d_gene: TRBD2; abundance: -; j_gene: TRBJ2-7; v_gene: TRBV5-1; CDR3aa: CASSVWTSGGISYEQYF; CDR3nt: TGCGCCAGCAGCGTATGGACTAGCGGGGGGATCTCCTACGAGCAGTACTTC
d_gene: TRBD1; abundance: -; j_gene: TRBJ2-2; v_gene: TRBV6-1; CDR3aa: CASSEQGAAGELFF; CDR3nt: TGTGCCAGCAGTGAACAGGGGGCGGCCGGGGAGCTGTTTTTT
d_gene: TRBD1; abundance: -; j_gene: TRBJ1-2; v_gene: TRBV28; CDR3aa: CASSLVGTGQGIDYGYTF; CDR3nt: TGTGCCAGCAGTTTAGTCGGGACAGGGCAGGGAATAGACTATGGCTACACCTTC
d_gene: -; abundance: -; j_gene: TRBJ1-3; v_gene: TRBV6-1; CDR3aa: CASSGNWVGDSGNTIYF; CDR3nt: TGTGCCAGCAGTGGGAATTGGGTGGGGGACTCTGGAAACACCATATATTTT
d_gene: -; abundance: -; j_gene: TRBJ2-2; v_gene: TRBV14; CDR3aa: CASSQVGGLATGELFF; CDR3nt: TGTGCCAGCAGCCAAGTGGGGGGGCTGGCGACCGGGGAGCTGTTTTTT
d_gene: TRBD2; abundance: -; j_gene: TRBJ2-2; v_gene: TRBV2; CDR3aa: CASRRTSGGPTGELFF; CDR3nt: TGTGCCAGCAGGCGGACTAGCGGGGGCCCCACCGGGGAGCTGTTTTTT
d_gene: -; abundance: -; j_gene: TRBJ2-1; v_gene: TRBV7-2; CDR3aa: CASSNVGFEQFF; CDR3nt: TGTGCCAGCAGCAATGTAGGGTTTGAGCAGTTCTTC
d_gene: -; abundance: -; j_gene: TRBJ1-4; v_gene: TRBV7-3; CDR3aa: CASSLGLGEKLFF; CDR3nt: TGTGCCAGCAGCTTGGGCCTGGGGGAAAAACTGTTTTTT
d_gene: TRBD2; abundance: -; j_gene: TRBJ2-7; v_gene: TRBV11-2; CDR3aa: CASSPSSGGAYEQYF; CDR3nt: TGTGCCAGCAGCCCCTCTAGCGGGGGGGCTTACGAGCAGTACTTC
d_gene: -; abundance: -; j_gene: TRBJ1-2; v_gene: TRBV6-5; CDR3aa: CASMAGYGYTF; CDR3nt: TGTGCCAGCATGGCAGGCTATGGCTACACCTTC
d_gene: -; abundance: -; j_gene: TRBJ1-1; v_gene: TRBV13; CDR3aa: CASSFGGAGTEAFF; CDR3nt: TGTGCCAGCAGCTTTGGGGGGGCGGGTACTGAAGCTTTCTTT
d_gene: TRBD1; abundance: -; j_gene: TRBJ1-2; v_gene: TRBV9; CDR3aa: CASRAGTGGYGYTF; CDR3nt: TGTGCCAGCAGGGCGGGGACAGGGGGCTATGGCTACACCTTC
d_gene: -; abundance: -; j_gene: TRBJ1-2; v_gene: TRBV7-8; CDR3aa: CASSLRRSPQGYTF; CDR3nt: TGTGCCAGCAGCTTAAGGCGATCCCCTCAAGGCTACACCTTC
d_gene: -; abundance: -; j_gene: TRBJ2-7; v_gene: TRBV7-8; CDR3aa: CASSLVRMAYEQYF; CDR3nt: TGTGCCAGCAGCTTAGTTCGGATGGCCTACGAGCAGTACTTC